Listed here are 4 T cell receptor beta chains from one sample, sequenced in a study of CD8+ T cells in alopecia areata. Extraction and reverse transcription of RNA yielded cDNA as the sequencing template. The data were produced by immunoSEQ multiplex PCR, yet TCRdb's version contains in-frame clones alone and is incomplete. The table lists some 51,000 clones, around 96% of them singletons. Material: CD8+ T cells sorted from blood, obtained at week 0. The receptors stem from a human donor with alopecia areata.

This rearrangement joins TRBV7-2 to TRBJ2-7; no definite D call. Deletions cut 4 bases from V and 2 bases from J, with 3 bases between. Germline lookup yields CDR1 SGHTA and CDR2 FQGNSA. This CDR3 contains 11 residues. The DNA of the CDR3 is TGTGCCAGCAGCTCCGCCTACGAGCAGTACTTC. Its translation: CASSSAYEQYF.

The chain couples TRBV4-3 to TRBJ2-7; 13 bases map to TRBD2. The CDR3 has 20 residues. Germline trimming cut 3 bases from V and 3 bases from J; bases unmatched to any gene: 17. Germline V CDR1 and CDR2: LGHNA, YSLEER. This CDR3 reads CASSHLTRTSGGRFSYEQYF. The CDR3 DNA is TGCGCCAGCAGCCATCTCACTCGGACTAGCGGGGGCCGCTTTAGCTACGAGCAGTACTTC.

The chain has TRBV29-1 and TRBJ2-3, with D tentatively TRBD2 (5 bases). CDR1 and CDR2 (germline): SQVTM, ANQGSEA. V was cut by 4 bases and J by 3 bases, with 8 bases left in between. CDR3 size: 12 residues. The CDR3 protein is CSVGEQTDTQYF. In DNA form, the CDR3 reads TGCAGCGTTGGGGAGCAAACAGATACGCAGTATTTT.

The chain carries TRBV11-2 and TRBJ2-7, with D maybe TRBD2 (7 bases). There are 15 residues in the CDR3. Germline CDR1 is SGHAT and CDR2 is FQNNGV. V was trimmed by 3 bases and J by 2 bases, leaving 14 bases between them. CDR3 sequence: CASSFQGGGPYEQYF. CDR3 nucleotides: TGTGCCAGCAGCTTTCAGGGCGGGGGCCCCTACGAGCAGTACTTC.